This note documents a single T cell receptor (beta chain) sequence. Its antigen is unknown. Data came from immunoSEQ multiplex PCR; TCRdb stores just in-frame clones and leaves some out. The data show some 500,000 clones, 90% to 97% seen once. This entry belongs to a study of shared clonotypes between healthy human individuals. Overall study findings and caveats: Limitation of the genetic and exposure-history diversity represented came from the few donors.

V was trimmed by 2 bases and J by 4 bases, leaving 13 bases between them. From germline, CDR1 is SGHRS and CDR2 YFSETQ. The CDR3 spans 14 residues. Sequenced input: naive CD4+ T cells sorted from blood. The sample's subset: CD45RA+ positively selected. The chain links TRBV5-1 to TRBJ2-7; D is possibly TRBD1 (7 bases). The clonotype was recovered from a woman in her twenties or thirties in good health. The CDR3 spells CASSFQAGGYEQYF. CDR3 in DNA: TGCGCCAGCAGCTTCCAGGCAGGGGGGTACGAGCAGTACTTC.